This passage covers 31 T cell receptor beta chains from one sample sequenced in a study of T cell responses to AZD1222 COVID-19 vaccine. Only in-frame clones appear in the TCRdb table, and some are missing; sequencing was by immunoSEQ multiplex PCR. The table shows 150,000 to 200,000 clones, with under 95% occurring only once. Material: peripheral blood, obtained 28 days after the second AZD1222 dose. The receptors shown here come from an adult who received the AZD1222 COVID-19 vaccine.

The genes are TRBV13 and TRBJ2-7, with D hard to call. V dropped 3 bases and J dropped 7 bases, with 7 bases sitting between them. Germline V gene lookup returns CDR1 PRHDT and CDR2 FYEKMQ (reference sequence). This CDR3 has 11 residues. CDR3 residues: CASSFAGEQYF. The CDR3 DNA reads TGTGCCAGCAGCTTTGCTGGTGAGCAGTACTTC.

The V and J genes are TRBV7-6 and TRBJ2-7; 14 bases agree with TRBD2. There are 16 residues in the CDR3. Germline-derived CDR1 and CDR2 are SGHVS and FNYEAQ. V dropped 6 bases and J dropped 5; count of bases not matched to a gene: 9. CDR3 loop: CASRPGLAGEIHEQYF. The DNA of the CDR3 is TGTGCCAGCAGGCCGGGACTAGCGGGAGAAATCCACGAGCAGTACTTC.

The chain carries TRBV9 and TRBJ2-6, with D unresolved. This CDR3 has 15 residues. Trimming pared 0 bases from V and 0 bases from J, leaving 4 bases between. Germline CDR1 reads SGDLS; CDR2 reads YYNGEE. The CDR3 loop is CASSVVTSGANVLTF. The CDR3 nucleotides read TGTGCCAGCAGCGTAGTTACCTCTGGGGCCAACGTCCTGACTTTC.

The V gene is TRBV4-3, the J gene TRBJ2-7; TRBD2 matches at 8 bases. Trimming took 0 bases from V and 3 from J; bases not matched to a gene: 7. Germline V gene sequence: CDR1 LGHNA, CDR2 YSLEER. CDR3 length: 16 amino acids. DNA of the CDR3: TGCGCCAGCAGCCAAGAGGAGGCTAGCGGGTACTACGAGCAGTACTTC. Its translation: CASSQEEASGYYEQYF.

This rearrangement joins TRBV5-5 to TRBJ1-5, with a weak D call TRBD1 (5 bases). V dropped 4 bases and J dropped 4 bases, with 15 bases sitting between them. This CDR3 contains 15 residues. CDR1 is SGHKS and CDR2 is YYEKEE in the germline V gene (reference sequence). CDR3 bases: TGTGCCAGCAGCGCCACCGGGACGGAGAATCAGCCCCAGCATTTT. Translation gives CASSATGTENQPQHF. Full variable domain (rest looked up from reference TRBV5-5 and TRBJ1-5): DAGVTQSPTHLIKTRGQQVTLRCSPISGHKSVSWYQQVLGQGPQFIFQYYEKEERGRGNFPDRFSARQFPNYSSELNVNALLLGDSALYLCASSATGTENQPQHFGDGTRLSIL.

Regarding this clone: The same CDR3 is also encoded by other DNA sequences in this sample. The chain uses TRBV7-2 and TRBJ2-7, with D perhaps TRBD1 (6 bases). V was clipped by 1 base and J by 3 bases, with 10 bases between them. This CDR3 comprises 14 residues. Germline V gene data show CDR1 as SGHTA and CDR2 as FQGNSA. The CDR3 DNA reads TGTGCCAGCAGCTTAGTGGGGGCCGACTACGAGCAGTACTTC. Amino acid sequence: CASSLVGADYEQYF.

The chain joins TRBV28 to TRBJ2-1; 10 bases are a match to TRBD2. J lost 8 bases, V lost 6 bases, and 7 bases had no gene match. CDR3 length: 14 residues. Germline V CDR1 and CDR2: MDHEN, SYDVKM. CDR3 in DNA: TGTGCCAGCAGAGCGGGAGGGGTTCGGCATGAGCAGTTCTTC. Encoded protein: CASRAGGVRHEQFF.

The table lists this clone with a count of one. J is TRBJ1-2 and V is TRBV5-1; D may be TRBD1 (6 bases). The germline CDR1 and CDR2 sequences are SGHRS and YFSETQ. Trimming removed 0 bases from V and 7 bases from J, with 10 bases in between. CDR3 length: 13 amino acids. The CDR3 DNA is TGCGCCAGCAGCTTGGGGCAGGGGACTGGCTACACCTTC. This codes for CASSLGQGTGYTF.

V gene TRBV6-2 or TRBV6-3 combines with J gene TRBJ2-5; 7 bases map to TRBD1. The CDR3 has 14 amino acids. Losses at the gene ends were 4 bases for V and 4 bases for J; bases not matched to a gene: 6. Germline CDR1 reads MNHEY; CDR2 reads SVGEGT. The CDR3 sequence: CASSFTGVTETQYF. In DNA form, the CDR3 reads TGTGCCAGCAGTTTCACAGGGGTTACAGAGACCCAGTACTTC.

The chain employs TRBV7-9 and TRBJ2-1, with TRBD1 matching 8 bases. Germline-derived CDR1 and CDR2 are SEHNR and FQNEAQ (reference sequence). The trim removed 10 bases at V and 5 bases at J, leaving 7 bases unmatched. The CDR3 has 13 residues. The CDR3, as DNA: TGTGCCACCAAGACAGGGGCCGACAATGAGCAGTTCTTC. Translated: CATKTGADNEQFF. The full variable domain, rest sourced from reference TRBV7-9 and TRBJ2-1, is DTGVSQNPRHKITKRGQNVTFRCDPISEHNRLYWYRQTLGQGPEFLTYFQNEAQLEKSRLLSDRFSAERPKGSFSTLEIQRTEQGDSAMYLCATKTGADNEQFFGPGTRLTVL.

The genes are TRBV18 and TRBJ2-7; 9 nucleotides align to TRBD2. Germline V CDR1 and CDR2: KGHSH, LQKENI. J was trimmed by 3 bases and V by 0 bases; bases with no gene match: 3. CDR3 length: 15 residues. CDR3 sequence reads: CASSPPSGSDYEQYF. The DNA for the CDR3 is TGTGCCAGCTCACCACCTAGCGGGAGTGACTACGAGCAGTACTTC.

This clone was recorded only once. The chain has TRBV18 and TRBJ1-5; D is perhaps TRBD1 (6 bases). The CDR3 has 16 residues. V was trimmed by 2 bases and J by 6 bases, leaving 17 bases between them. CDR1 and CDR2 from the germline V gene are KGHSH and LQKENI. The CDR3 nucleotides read TGTGCCAGCTCACCAGGGGAAACAGGGATCGTTCAGCCCCAGCATTTT. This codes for CASSPGETGIVQPQHF.

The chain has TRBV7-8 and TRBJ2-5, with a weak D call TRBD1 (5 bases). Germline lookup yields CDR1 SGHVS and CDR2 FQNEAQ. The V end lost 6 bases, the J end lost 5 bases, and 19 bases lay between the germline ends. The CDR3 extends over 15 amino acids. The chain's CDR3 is CASRPGKGFGETQYF. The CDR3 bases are TGTGCCAGCAGACCCGGAAAGGGGTTCGGGGAGACCCAGTACTTC.

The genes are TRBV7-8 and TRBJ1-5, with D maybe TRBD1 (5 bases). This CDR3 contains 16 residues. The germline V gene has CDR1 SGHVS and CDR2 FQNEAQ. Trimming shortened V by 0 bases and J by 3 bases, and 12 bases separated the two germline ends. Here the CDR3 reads CASSLASRGVNQPQHF. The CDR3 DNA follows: TGTGCCAGCAGCTTAGCTTCCCGGGGGGTCAATCAGCCCCAGCATTTT.

This CDR3 reads CASSLRSYEQYF. The CDR3 DNA follows: TGTGCCAGCAGTTTAAGGTCCTACGAGCAGTACTTC. The chain carries TRBV28 and TRBJ2-7; no clear D gene. Trimming left V 2 bases short and J 1 base short, with 3 bases between. The CDR3 is 12 amino acids. Looked up from germline, CDR1 is MDHEN and CDR2 is SYDVKM. Full variable domain (remainder filled in from reference TRBV28 and TRBJ2-7): DVKVTQSSRYLVKRTGEKVFLECVQDMDHENMFWYRQDPGLGLRLIYFSYDVKMKEKGDIPEGYSVSREKKERFSLILESASTNQTSMYLCASSLRSYEQYFGPGTRLTVT.

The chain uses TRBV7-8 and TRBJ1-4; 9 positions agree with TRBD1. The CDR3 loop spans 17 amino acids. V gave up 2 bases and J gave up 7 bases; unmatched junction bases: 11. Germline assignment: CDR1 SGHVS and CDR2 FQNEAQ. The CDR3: CASSLTGQGGSFEKLFF. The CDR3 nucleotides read TGTGCCAGCAGCTTAACGGGACAGGGCGGTTCGTTTGAAAAACTGTTTTTT.

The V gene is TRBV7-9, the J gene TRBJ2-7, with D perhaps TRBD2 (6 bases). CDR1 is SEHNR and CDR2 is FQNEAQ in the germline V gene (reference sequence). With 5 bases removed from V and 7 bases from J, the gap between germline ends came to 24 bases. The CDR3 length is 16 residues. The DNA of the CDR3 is TGTGCCAGCAGCCCAGACGTCGGGAGACCTTGGTTTGAGCAGTACTTC. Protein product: CASSPDVGRPWFEQYF.

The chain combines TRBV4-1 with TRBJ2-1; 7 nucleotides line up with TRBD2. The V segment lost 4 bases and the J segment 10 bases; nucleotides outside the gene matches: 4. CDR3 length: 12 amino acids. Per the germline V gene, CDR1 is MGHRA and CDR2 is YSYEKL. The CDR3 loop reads CASSRGTNEQFF. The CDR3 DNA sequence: TGCGCCAGCAGCCGCGGGACTAACGAGCAGTTCTTC.

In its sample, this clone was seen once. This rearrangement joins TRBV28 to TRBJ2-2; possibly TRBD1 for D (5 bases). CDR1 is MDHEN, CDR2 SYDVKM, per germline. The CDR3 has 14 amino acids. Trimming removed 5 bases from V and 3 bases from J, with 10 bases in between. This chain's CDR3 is CASSLTGDTGELFF. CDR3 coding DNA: TGTGCCAGCAGTCTTACAGGAGACACCGGGGAGCTGTTTTTT.

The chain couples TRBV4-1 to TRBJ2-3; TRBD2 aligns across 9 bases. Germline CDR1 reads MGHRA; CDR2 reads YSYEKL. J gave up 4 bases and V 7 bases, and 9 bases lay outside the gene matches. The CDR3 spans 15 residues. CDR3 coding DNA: TGCGCCAGCAACTTGGGACTAGCACTCCCAGATACGCAGTATTTT. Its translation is CASNLGLALPDTQYF.

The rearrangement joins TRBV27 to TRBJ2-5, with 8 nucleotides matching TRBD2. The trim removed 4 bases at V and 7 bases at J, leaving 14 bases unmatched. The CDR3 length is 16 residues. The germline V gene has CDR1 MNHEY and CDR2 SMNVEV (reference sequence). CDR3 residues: CASSSQAGGGLATQYF. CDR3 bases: TGTGCCAGCAGTTCCCAAGCCGGGGGGGGTCTCGCGACCCAGTACTTC.

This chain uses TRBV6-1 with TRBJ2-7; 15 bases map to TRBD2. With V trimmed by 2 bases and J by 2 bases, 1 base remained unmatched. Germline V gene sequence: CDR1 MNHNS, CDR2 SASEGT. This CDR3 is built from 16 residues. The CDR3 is CASSERTSGRAYEQYF. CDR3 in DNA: TGTGCCAGCAGTGAAAGGACTAGCGGGAGGGCCTACGAGCAGTACTTC.

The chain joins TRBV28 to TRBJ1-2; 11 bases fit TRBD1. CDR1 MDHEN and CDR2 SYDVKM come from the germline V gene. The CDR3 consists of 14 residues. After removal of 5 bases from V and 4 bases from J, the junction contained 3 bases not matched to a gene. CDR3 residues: CASSRDRGFYGYTF. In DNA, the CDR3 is TGTGCCAGCAGTCGGGACAGGGGGTTCTATGGCTACACCTTC.

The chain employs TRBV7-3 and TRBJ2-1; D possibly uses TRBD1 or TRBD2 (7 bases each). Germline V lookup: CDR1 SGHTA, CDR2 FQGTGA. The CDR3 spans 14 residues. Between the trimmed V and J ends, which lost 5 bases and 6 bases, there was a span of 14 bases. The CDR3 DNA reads TGTGCCAGCAGCAGACAGGGAGGGGGCAATGAGCAGTTCTTC. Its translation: CASSRQGGGNEQFF.

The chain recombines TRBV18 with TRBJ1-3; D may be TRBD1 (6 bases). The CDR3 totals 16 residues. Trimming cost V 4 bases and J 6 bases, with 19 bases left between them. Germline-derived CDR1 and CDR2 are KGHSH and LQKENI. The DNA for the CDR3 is TGTGCCAGCTCACTGGGGGCCAGGGGACTCTTAAACACCATATATTTT. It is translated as CASSLGARGLLNTIYF.

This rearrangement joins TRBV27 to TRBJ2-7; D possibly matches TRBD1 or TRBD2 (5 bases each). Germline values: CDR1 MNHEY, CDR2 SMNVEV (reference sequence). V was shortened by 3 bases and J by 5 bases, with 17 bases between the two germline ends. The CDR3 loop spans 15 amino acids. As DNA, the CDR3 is TGTGCCAGCAGTTTTCCGGGGACGAACCCCGACGAGCAGTACTTC. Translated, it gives CASSFPGTNPDEQYF.

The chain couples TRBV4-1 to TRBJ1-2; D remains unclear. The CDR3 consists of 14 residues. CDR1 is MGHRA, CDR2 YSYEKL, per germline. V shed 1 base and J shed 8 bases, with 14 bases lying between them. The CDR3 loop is CASSQAATGLGYTF. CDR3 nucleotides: TGCGCCAGCAGCCAAGCCGCGACGGGGTTGGGCTACACCTTC.

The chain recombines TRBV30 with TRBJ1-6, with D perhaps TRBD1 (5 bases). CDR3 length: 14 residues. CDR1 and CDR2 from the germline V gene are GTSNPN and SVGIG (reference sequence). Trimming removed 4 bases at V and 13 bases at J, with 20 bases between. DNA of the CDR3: TGTGCCTGGAAACCTCCGAGGGGCACGGGGCCCCTCCACTTT. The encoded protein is CAWKPPRGTGPLHF.

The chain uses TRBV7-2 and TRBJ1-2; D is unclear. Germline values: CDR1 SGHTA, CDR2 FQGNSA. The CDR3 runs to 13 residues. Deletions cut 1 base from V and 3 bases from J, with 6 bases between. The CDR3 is CASSLDSYYGYTF. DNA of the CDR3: TGTGCCAGCAGCTTAGACAGTTACTATGGCTACACCTTC.

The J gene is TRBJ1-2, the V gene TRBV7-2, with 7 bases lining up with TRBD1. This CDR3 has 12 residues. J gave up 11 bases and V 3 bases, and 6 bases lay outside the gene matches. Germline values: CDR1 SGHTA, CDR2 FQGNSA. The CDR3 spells CASSLGTVQYTF. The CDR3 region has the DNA TGTGCCAGCAGCTTGGGGACAGTCCAATACACCTTC.

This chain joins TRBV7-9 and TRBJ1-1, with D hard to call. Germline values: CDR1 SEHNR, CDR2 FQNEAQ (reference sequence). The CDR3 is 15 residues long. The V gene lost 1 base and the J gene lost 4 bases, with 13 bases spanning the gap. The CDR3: CASSLEGNWGTEAFF. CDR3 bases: TGTGCCAGCAGCTTAGAAGGGAACTGGGGCACTGAAGCTTTCTTT. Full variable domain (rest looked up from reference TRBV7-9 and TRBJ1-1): DTGVSQNPRHKITKRGQNVTFRCDPISEHNRLYWYRQTLGQGPEFLTYFQNEAQLEKSRLLSDRFSAERPKGSFSTLEIQRTEQGDSAMYLCASSLEGNWGTEAFFGQGTRLTVV.